One sample yielded the 19 T cell receptor beta chains listed below, sequenced in a study of shared clonotypes between healthy human individuals. Assay: immunoSEQ multiplex PCR; the TCRdb copy retains only in-frame clones and omits some. The sample records about 1,800,000 clones, just under 95% being singletons. CD45RO-negative cells were positively selected for CCR7, leaving out terminally differentiated effector memory CD45RA+ cells. Sequencing used naive CD8+ T cells sorted from blood. The receptors were gathered from a man aged 18 to 29 in good health.

V usage is TRBV29-1 and J usage is TRBJ1-3, with D uncertain. V was clipped by 0 bases and J by 3 bases, with 6 bases between them. This CDR3 region has 13 residues. CDR1 is SQVTM, CDR2 ANQGSEA, per germline. Here the CDR3 DNA reads TGCAGCGTTGAAGAGCTCTATGGAAACACCATATATTTT. The encoded protein is CSVEELYGNTIYF.

The chain joins TRBV15 to TRBJ2-1; D may be TRBD2 (5 bases). Trimming shortened V by 3 bases and J by 4 bases, and 10 bases separated the two germline ends. The CDR3 is 14 residues long. Germline CDR1 LNHNV, CDR2 YYDKDF (reference sequence). Here the CDR3 DNA reads TGTGCCACCAGCAGGGGCGGGCAGTACAATGAGCAGTTCTTC. Protein product: CATSRGGQYNEQFF. The whole variable domain, filled in from reference TRBV15 and TRBJ2-1, reads DAMVIQNPRYQVTQFGKPVTLSCSQTLNHNVMYWYQQKSSQAPKLLFHYYDKDFNNEADTPDNFQSRRPNTSFCFLDIRSPGLGDTAMYLCATSRGGQYNEQFFGPGTRLTVL.

This chain joins TRBV13 and TRBJ1-1; maybe TRBD1 (5 bases). CDR3 size: 11 residues. V lost 5 bases and J 6 bases, leaving 7 bases between the germline ends. Germline loops: CDR1 PRHDT, CDR2 FYEKMQ (reference sequence). The CDR3 coding sequence is TGTGCCAGCAGCGGGGGGGCTGAAGCTTTCTTT. It encodes CASSGGAEAFF.

This rearrangement joins TRBV7-9 to TRBJ2-7; 9 bases are shared with TRBD1. The CDR3 spans 16 residues. The germline gives CDR1 SEHNR, CDR2 FQNEAQ (reference sequence). V gave up 0 bases and J gave up 0 bases; unmatched junction bases: 3. The DNA for the CDR3 is TGTGCCAGCAGCTTAGCAACAGGGGGCGCCTCCTACGAGCAGTACTTC. Protein sequence: CASSLATGGASYEQYF. Looking up the rest from reference TRBV7-9 and TRBJ2-7 gives the full variable domain: DTGVSQNPRHKITKRGQNVTFRCDPISEHNRLYWYRQTLGQGPEFLTYFQNEAQLEKSRLLSDRFSAERPKGSFSTLEIQRTEQGDSAMYLCASSLATGGASYEQYFGPGTRLTVT.

The table lists this clone with a count of one. This chain joins TRBV4-1 and TRBJ2-1; TRBD1 aligns across 8 bases. V was clipped by 4 bases and J by 5 bases; unmatched bases: 7. The CDR3 is 15 residues long. Germline CDR1 reads MGHRA; CDR2 reads YSYEKL. The CDR3: CASSRWTGSNNEQFF. In DNA, the CDR3 is TGCGCCAGCAGCCGGTGGACAGGGTCAAACAATGAGCAGTTCTTC.

This clone was seen once. The chain employs TRBV11-2 and TRBJ1-3; D is unresolved. This CDR3 is built from 16 residues. CDR1 is SGHAT and CDR2 is FQNNGV in the germline V gene. Trimming removed 0 bases from V and 0 bases from J, with 9 bases in between. Here the CDR3 DNA reads TGTGCCAGCAGCTTAGATACCCAGATCTCTGGAAACACCATATATTTT. It yields the protein CASSLDTQISGNTIYF. The full variable domain, in which reference TRBV11-2 and TRBJ1-3 provide the parts outside the CDR3, is EAGVAQSPRYKIIEKRQSVAFWCNPISGHATLYWYQQILGQGPKLLIQFQNNGVVDDSQLPKDRFSAERLKGVDSTLKIQPAKLEDSAVYLCASSLDTQISGNTIYFGEGSWLTVV.

The chain couples TRBV6-6 to TRBJ1-2; D not certain. There are 14 residues in the CDR3. The germline V gene encodes CDR1 MNHNY and CDR2 SVGAGI (reference sequence). Trimming removed 4 bases at V and 4 bases at J, with 13 bases between. The CDR3 sequence is CASSLAESSYGYTF. The CDR3 DNA is TGTGCCAGCAGTTTGGCCGAGTCGTCCTATGGCTACACCTTC.

A word on this clone: This sample also contains other DNA sequences that code for the same CDR3. V and J are TRBV9 and TRBJ2-3; no clear D. The V and J ends lost 0 bases and 6 bases respectively, with 5 bases between them. The CDR3 extends over 12 amino acids. From germline, CDR1 is SGDLS and CDR2 YYNGEE. The CDR3 DNA follows: TGTGCCAGCAGCGTAGTGGGGGATACGCAGTATTTT. Translation gives CASSVVGDTQYF.

This rearrangement joins TRBV4-1 to TRBJ1-5; 8 positions match TRBD1. Germline CDR1 and CDR2: MGHRA and YSYEKL. Trimming at V came to 1 base and at J to 4 bases, leaving 3 bases not matched to a gene. There are 15 residues in the CDR3. The CDR3 protein is CASSQVRGRNQPQHF. The CDR3 bases are TGCGCCAGCAGCCAAGTCAGGGGGCGTAATCAGCCCCAGCATTTT.

The chain combines TRBV4-1 with TRBJ1-2, with D possibly being TRBD1 (5 bases). CDR1 is MGHRA and CDR2 is YSYEKL in the germline V gene. The CDR3 is 15 amino acids. V was trimmed by 1 base and J by 1 base, leaving 10 bases between them. The CDR3 DNA sequence: TGCGCCAGCAGCCAAGGCGGGACGGTTAACTATGGCTACACCTTC. This codes for CASSQGGTVNYGYTF.

Comments on this clone: The sample holds other DNA sequences that translate to the same CDR3. V usage is TRBV19 and J usage is TRBJ2-1; 13 nucleotides agree with TRBD2. V trimming: 5 bases; J trimming: 6 bases; junction bases outside the gene matches: 1. The CDR3 contains 14 residues. Germline loops: CDR1 LNHDA, CDR2 SQIVND (reference sequence). The CDR3 sequence is CASSRTSGGNEQFF. CDR3 nucleotide sequence: TGTGCCAGTAGTCGGACTAGCGGGGGCAATGAGCAGTTCTTC.

J is TRBJ1-1 and V is TRBV5-5, with 9 bases matching TRBD1. After removal of 5 bases from V and 4 bases from J, the junction contained 6 bases not matched to a gene. Looked up from germline, CDR1 is SGHKS and CDR2 is YYEKEE (reference sequence). The CDR3 is 14 residues long. The CDR3 protein is CASRQDRGATEAFF. The CDR3 DNA follows: TGTGCCAGCAGACAAGACAGGGGGGCCACTGAAGCTTTCTTT. The entire variable domain, with the rest obtained from reference TRBV5-5 and TRBJ1-1, is as follows: DAGVTQSPTHLIKTRGQQVTLRCSPISGHKSVSWYQQVLGQGPQFIFQYYEKEERGRGNFPDRFSARQFPNYSSELNVNALLLGDSALYLCASRQDRGATEAFFGQGTRLTVV.

The V gene is TRBV6-5, the J gene TRBJ2-2; D is perhaps TRBD1 or TRBD2 (5 bases each). This CDR3 region has 14 residues. Germline V gives CDR1 MNHEY, CDR2 SVGAGI. Trimming left V 4 bases short and J 6 bases short, with 12 bases between. The CDR3 region is CASSSLGAPGELFF. CDR3 nucleotide sequence: TGTGCCAGCAGTTCCCTCGGGGCCCCCGGGGAGCTGTTTTTT.

This clone has only one observation. Other DNA sequences in this sample translate to the same CDR3. The chain joins TRBV6-5 to TRBJ1-1, with a tentative D call TRBD1 (5 bases). The CDR3 extends over 15 amino acids. V was cut by 0 bases and J by 4 bases, with 12 bases left in between. The V gene's germline CDR1 is MNHEY and CDR2 SVGAGI. CDR3 nucleotides: TGTGCCAGCAGTTACTCGGGAGGGGTGGGCACTGAAGCTTTCTTT. This translates into CASSYSGGVGTEAFF.

The chain carries TRBV10-3 and TRBJ2-5; TRBD1 agrees at 11 bases. Germline V gene lookup returns CDR1 ENHRY and CDR2 SYGVKD. V dropped 4 bases and J dropped 2; count of bases not matched to a gene: 0. This CDR3 comprises 14 residues. The DNA for the CDR3 is TGTGCCATCAGTGGGGACAGGGGGCAAGAGACCCAGTACTTC. Translating it yields CAISGDRGQETQYF.

The gene calls are TRBV27 and TRBJ2-5; TRBD2 agrees at 13 bases. Germline V gene data show CDR1 as MNHEY and CDR2 as SMNVEV (reference sequence). This CDR3 comprises 16 residues. V lost 6 bases, J lost 7 bases, and 11 bases stayed unmatched. The CDR3 region is CASSLGTSGTFGTQYF. As DNA, the CDR3 is TGTGCCAGCAGCCTAGGGACTAGCGGGACTTTCGGGACCCAGTACTTC.

As for this clone: Other nucleotide sequences in the sample specify the same CDR3. The chain joins TRBV4-3 to TRBJ2-7; D is unresolved. CDR3 length equals 13 residues. V was pared by 0 bases and J by 1 base, with 4 bases between. Germline V gives CDR1 LGHNA, CDR2 YSLEER. CDR3 amino acids: CASSQDRSYEQYF. Here the CDR3 DNA reads TGCGCCAGCAGCCAAGACCGATCCTACGAGCAGTACTTC.

This clone was counted only a few times. This chain links TRBV5-6 with TRBJ1-2; D is ambiguous. This CDR3 has 16 residues. Trimming shortened V by 0 bases and J by 3 bases, and 15 bases separated the two germline ends. The germline V gene has CDR1 SGHDT and CDR2 YYEEEE. CDR3 bases: TGTGCCAGCAGCTTGGTCTATAGTGAGGAAGACTATGGCTACACCTTC. Translation gives CASSLVYSEEDYGYTF.

This CDR3 is CASSENPGGSGNTIYF. The CDR3 DNA reads as TGTGCCAGCAGCGAAAACCCAGGGGGCTCTGGAAACACCATATATTTT. The V gene is TRBV28, the J gene TRBJ1-3, with 7 nucleotides matching TRBD1. Germline CDR1 MDHEN, CDR2 SYDVKM. CDR3 length equals 16 residues. With V trimmed by 6 bases and J by 0 bases, 8 bases remained unmatched.